Detailed here is one TCR beta chain. Antigen unknown. Based on clinical symptoms, serum thyroxine and TRAb, thyroid ultrasound and orbital computed tomography, diagnoses were reached. This entry comes from a study of T cells in Graves' hyperthyroidism and ophthalmopathy. Study outcomes and limitations: Ophthalmopathy, as predicted by the model, came a median approximately 5.9 months after the prediction. Blood also held most thyroid clonotypes expanded beyond 0.001. A model using 13 V-J features told ophthalmopathy apart from stable hyperthyroidism.

CDR3 length: 14 amino acids. CDR1 is ENHRY, CDR2 SYGVKD, per germline. V lost 10 bases to trimming and J lost 3 bases; unmatched junction nucleotides: 6. RNA transcripts served as the template for amplifying TCR beta CDR3 regions. RT-PCR in the first round (using the HTBI primer set) targeted the TCR CDR3. TCRdb re-called the multiplex PCR reads with MiXCR, one entry per CDR3 protein. This table holds about 570,000 distinct CDR3 sequences, around 45% found once. The chain uses TRBV10-3 and TRBJ1-1; TRBD1 matches at 12 bases. The clonotype originates from an adult woman with Graves' disease, either hyperthyroidism or ophthalmopathy (not recorded which). Sequencing was done on a sample of peripheral blood or thyroid tissue (not recorded which). CDR3 DNA sequence: TGTGCCACCTTCGGGACAGGGGGCGACACTGAAGCTTTCTTT. It codes for CATFGTGGDTEAFF.